Below, 32 T cell receptor beta chains from the same sample are listed, as sequenced in a study of PD-1 blockade in classical Hodgkin lymphoma. Sequenced by immunoSEQ multiplex PCR; TCRdb stores in-frame clones only, minus some. The sample lists around 65,000 clones; around 90% were seen once. Time point defined: cycle 4 day 1 (C4D1), after about 6 weeks of nivolumab. All trial patients relapsed after autologous stem cell transplantation. The sequenced sample was peripheral blood mononuclear cells (PBMCs), obtained before the fourth cycle of nivolumab. These receptors were taken from a human donor with classical Hodgkin lymphoma.

The chain carries TRBV5-1 and TRBJ1-4; no firm D call. This CDR3 contains 17 residues. V gave up 4 bases and J gave up 0 bases, with 16 bases separating them. CDR1 and CDR2 from the germline V gene are SGHRS and YFSETQ. DNA of the CDR3: TGCGCCAGCAGCCAAGCGGGCAGGCAAGCAACTAATGAAAAACTGTTTTTT. It codes for CASSQAGRQATNEKLFF.

This chain uses TRBV5-4 with TRBJ1-5; perhaps TRBD1 as D (5 bases). Trimming took off 4 bases at V and 0 bases at J, with 11 bases between the two ends. There are 15 residues in the CDR3. Germline values: CDR1 SGHNT, CDR2 YYREEE (reference sequence). The CDR3 coding sequence is TGTGCCAGCAGCCTCCGGGGGTTTAGCAATCAGCCCCAGCATTTT. It yields the protein CASSLRGFSNQPQHF.

This sequence joins TRBV10-3 and TRBJ1-1, with no clear D. The CDR3 runs to 12 residues. Germline-derived CDR1 and CDR2 are ENHRY and SYGVKD. Trimming took 10 bases from V and 3 from J, leaving 12 bases between them. The CDR3 loop is CASLDSYTEAFF. The CDR3 nucleotides are TGTGCCAGCCTGGATTCGTACACTGAAGCTTTCTTT.

CDR3 coding DNA: TGTGCAAGTCGCTTAGACAGGGGTACTGAAGCTTTCTTT. The encoded protein is CASRLDRGTEAFF. The chain uses TRBV12-2 and TRBJ1-1; TRBD1, the table's D call, was not compared with the DNA. TRBV12-2 is labeled a pseudogene. The CDR3 consists of 13 residues.

The chain couples TRBV6-6 to TRBJ1-2; tentatively, D is TRBD1 (5 bases). In germline, CDR1 is MNHNY, CDR2 SVGAGI (reference sequence). Between the trimmed V and J ends, which lost 4 bases and 4 bases, there was a span of 13 bases. This CDR3 contains 14 residues. The DNA of the CDR3 is TGTGCCAGCAGTTCTAACCGGGACCGCTATGGCTACACCTTC. The encoded protein is CASSSNRDRYGYTF.

The rearrangement links TRBV9 to TRBJ2-5; D is uncertain. V gave up 4 bases and J gave up 2 bases, with 9 bases separating them. The germline gives CDR1 SGDLS, CDR2 YYNGEE. The CDR3 has 13 residues. The CDR3 DNA reads TGTGCCAGCAGCACCCTACCTCAAGAGACCCAGTACTTC. It yields the protein CASSTLPQETQYF.

The chain combines TRBV6-6 with TRBJ1-5; D remains unclear. The CDR3 extends over 12 amino acids. Germline CDR1 MNHNY, CDR2 SVGAGI (reference sequence). Trimming cost V 2 bases and J 8 bases, with 7 bases left between them. CDR3 amino acids: CASSYPREPQHF. CDR3 bases: TGTGCCAGCAGTTACCCCCGGGAGCCCCAGCATTTT.

The chain combines TRBV5-1 with TRBJ2-3; no clear D gene. The CDR3 has 13 residues. Germline values: CDR1 SGHRS, CDR2 YFSETQ. Trimming took off 4 bases at V and 1 base at J, with 7 bases between the two ends. The CDR3 is CASSRARTDTQYF. DNA of the CDR3: TGCGCCAGCAGCCGTGCCCGCACAGATACGCAGTATTTT.

This clone was seen once. J is TRBJ2-2 and V is TRBV5-1, with 7 bases fitting TRBD1. The CDR3 has 16 residues. Looked up from germline, CDR1 is SGHRS and CDR2 is YFSETQ. The trim removed 2 bases at V and 6 bases at J, leaving 10 bases unmatched. CDR3 nucleotides: TGCGCCAGCAGCTTATCGACAGGGAGTGCGGCCGGGGAGCTGTTTTTT. This codes for CASSLSTGSAAGELFF.

V gene TRBV6-1 combines with J gene TRBJ2-1, with 11 bases fitting TRBD1. V lost 6 bases to trimming and J lost 9 bases; unmatched junction nucleotides: 10. There are 15 residues in the CDR3. Germline-derived CDR1 and CDR2 are MNHNS and SASEGT. The CDR3, as DNA: TGTGCCAGCAGGGGACAGGGGGATTCAGTAGGTGAGCAGTTCTTC. Translating it yields CASRGQGDSVGEQFF.

The V call is TRBV2, the J call TRBJ2-3, with D possibly TRBD2 on 6 matching bases. Trimming removed 0 bases from V and 6 bases from J, with 19 bases in between. Per germline, CDR1 SNHLY and CDR2 FYNNEI. This CDR3 is 17 amino acids long. The CDR3 loop reads CASSEASGGIQRDTQYF. The DNA for the CDR3 is TGTGCCAGCAGTGAAGCTAGCGGTGGGATCCAGCGGGATACGCAGTATTTT.

This clone was counted a single time. The chain recombines TRBV11-3 with TRBJ2-5, with D unclear. V was trimmed by 1 base and J by 5 bases, leaving 8 bases between them. CDR1 SGHNT and CDR2 YENEEA come from the germline V gene. CDR3 length equals 13 residues. The CDR3 is CASSLALTETQYF. In DNA, the CDR3 is TGTGCCAGCAGCTTAGCCCTCACGGAGACCCAGTACTTC.

Here the CDR3 DNA reads TGCGCCAGCAGCTTCCGGGACAGCGCTAGCACAGATACGCAGTATTTT. Translating it yields CASSFRDSASTDTQYF. The chain combines TRBV5-1 with TRBJ2-3; the match to TRBD1 covers 7 bases. The length of the CDR3 is 16 residues. Looked up from germline, CDR1 is SGHRS and CDR2 is YFSETQ. With V trimmed by 2 bases and J by 0 bases, 6 bases remained unmatched.

The chain links TRBV28 to TRBJ2-1, with 10 bases matching TRBD2. The CDR3 spans 14 residues. Germline CDR1 MDHEN, CDR2 SYDVKM. V was pared by 6 bases and J by 7 bases, with 6 bases of the junction left unmatched. CDR3 residues: CASSLLAGQNEQFF. The CDR3 DNA is TGTGCCAGCAGCCTACTAGCGGGGCAGAATGAGCAGTTCTTC.

The chain recombines TRBV5-1 with TRBJ1-1; TRBD1 matches 8 bases. The CDR3 totals 15 residues. The germline CDR1 and CDR2 sequences are SGHRS and YFSETQ. V shed 6 bases, J shed 0 bases, and the junction held 7 bases outside the gene matches. The CDR3 spells CASTNRTGMNTEAFF. CDR3 DNA: TGCGCCAGCACCAACAGGACAGGGATGAACACTGAAGCTTTCTTT.

V is TRBV7-9 and J is TRBJ2-7; TRBD2 aligns across 8 bases. The CDR3 consists of 14 residues. The ends lost 4 bases at V and 7 bases at J; junction bases unmatched: 9. Germline V lookup: CDR1 SEHNR, CDR2 FQNEAQ (reference sequence). CDR3 nucleotide sequence: TGTGCCAGCAGCTCCTTCGCGGGGGGCGTAGAGCAGTACTTC. This gives the protein CASSSFAGGVEQYF.

The chain has TRBV7-4 and TRBJ1-2; the match to TRBD1 covers 11 bases. Looked up from germline, CDR1 is SGHVT and CDR2 is SQSDAQ. V was clipped by 5 bases and J by 2 bases; unmatched bases: 7. The CDR3 has 16 amino acids. In nucleotides, the CDR3 is TGTGCCAGCAGCGTCCCGGGACAGGGGGACAACTATGGCTACACCTTC. Protein product: CASSVPGQGDNYGYTF.

V usage is TRBV5-1 and J usage is TRBJ1-2; tentatively, D is TRBD1 (5 bases). Germline CDR1 is SGHRS and CDR2 is YFSETQ. The CDR3 extends over 13 amino acids. Trimming cost V 0 bases and J 10 bases, with 13 bases left between them. CDR3 nucleotides: TGCGCCAGCAGCTTGGCGACAGTAGTTGACTACACCTTC. Protein: CASSLATVVDYTF.

This clone was detected once. The chain links TRBV13 to TRBJ2-7; 9 bases fit TRBD1. V dropped 4 bases and J dropped 2; count of bases not matched to a gene: 12. The CDR3 spans 17 residues. CDR1 and CDR2 from the germline V gene are PRHDT and FYEKMQ (reference sequence). The CDR3 loop is CASSYLMGQGGTYEQYF. The CDR3 nucleotides are TGTGCCAGCAGCTATTTAATGGGACAGGGAGGGACCTACGAGCAGTACTTC.

The genes are TRBV7-2 and TRBJ2-1; D not resolved. This CDR3 region has 15 residues. Trimming shortened V by 4 bases and J by 3 bases, and 13 bases separated the two germline ends. CDR1 SGHTA and CDR2 FQGNSA come from the germline V gene. The CDR3: CASSSTSTYYNEQFF. In DNA form, the CDR3 reads TGTGCCAGCAGCTCAACATCGACTTACTACAATGAGCAGTTCTTC.

This rearrangement joins TRBV2 to TRBJ1-6; D gene uncertain. The V end was cut by 4 bases, the J end by 3 bases, with 7 bases between. The V gene's germline CDR1 is SNHLY and CDR2 FYNNEI. The CDR3 spans 14 residues. The CDR3 loop reads CASSADDYNSPLHF. In DNA form, the CDR3 reads TGTGCCAGCAGTGCAGACGACTATAATTCACCCCTCCACTTT.

The J gene is TRBJ1-5, the V gene TRBV28; no definite D call. Trimming pared 4 bases from V and 0 bases from J, leaving 7 bases between. The V gene's germline CDR1 is MDHEN and CDR2 SYDVKM. This CDR3 is 14 amino acids long. CDR3 DNA sequence: TGTGCCAGCAGTTATATCGATAGCAATCAGCCCCAGCATTTT. Residues: CASSYIDSNQPQHF.

The V and J genes are TRBV10-2 and TRBJ2-1; weak D call: TRBD2 (6 bases). CDR3 size: 15 residues. Deletions cut 0 bases from V and 9 bases from J, with 15 bases between. CDR1 and CDR2 (germline): WSHSY, SAAADI. The CDR3 region has the DNA TGCGCCAGCAGTGAGTCGTTAGAGGTGGGAGGTGAGCAGTTCTTC. It codes for CASSESLEVGGEQFF.

The chain couples TRBV7-2 to TRBJ2-1, with D perhaps being TRBD1 or TRBD2 (5 bases each). Between the trimmed V and J ends, which lost 5 bases and 5 bases, there was a span of 19 bases. CDR1 and CDR2 (germline): SGHTA, FQGNSA. This CDR3 region has 16 residues. CDR3 sequence reads: CASSPPGAGIHNEQFF. The CDR3 DNA is TGTGCCAGCAGCCCCCCCGGGGCAGGTATCCACAATGAGCAGTTCTTC. The full variable domain, in which reference TRBV7-2 and TRBJ2-1 provide the parts outside the CDR3, is GAGVSQSPSNKVTEKGKDVELRCDPISGHTALYWYRQSLGQGLEFLIYFQGNSAPDKSGLPSDRFSAERTGGSVSTLTIQRTQQEDSAVYLCASSPPGAGIHNEQFFGPGTRLTVL.

This chain links TRBV5-1 with TRBJ2-2, with D perhaps TRBD1 (5 bases). The V end was cut by 0 bases, the J end by 0 bases, with 6 bases between. CDR1 is SGHRS, CDR2 YFSETQ, per germline. The CDR3 has 15 amino acids. In nucleotides, the CDR3 is TGCGCCAGCAGCTTGGAGGGGTCGAACACCGGGGAGCTGTTTTTT. Translation: CASSLEGSNTGELFF.

The genes are TRBV2 and TRBJ2-5, with TRBD2 matching over 8 bases. V was pared by 8 bases and J by 7 bases, with 12 bases of the junction left unmatched. Germline assignment: CDR1 SNHLY and CDR2 FYNNEI. The CDR3 runs to 14 residues. In DNA form, the CDR3 reads TGTGCCAGCGAAAGAGCGGGGGCCCCCGGGACCCAGTACTTC. It yields the protein CASERAGAPGTQYF.

The rearrangement uses TRBV7-2 and TRBJ2-7, with 10 bases matching TRBD1. V shed 3 bases, J shed 2 bases, and the junction held 1 base outside the gene matches. CDR1 and CDR2 (germline): SGHTA, FQGNSA. This CDR3 has 14 amino acids. In DNA, the CDR3 is TGTGCCAGCAGCTTGGGGACAGGGGCCTACGAGCAGTACTTC. This encodes CASSLGTGAYEQYF. Complete variable domain (other parts from reference TRBV7-2 and TRBJ2-7): GAGVSQSPSNKVTEKGKDVELRCDPISGHTALYWYRQSLGQGLEFLIYFQGNSAPDKSGLPSDRFSAERTGGSVSTLTIQRTQQEDSAVYLCASSLGTGAYEQYFGPGTRLTVT.

The chain combines TRBV7-9 with TRBJ2-2, with a weak D call TRBD1 (5 bases). Per the germline V gene, CDR1 is SEHNR and CDR2 is FQNEAQ (reference sequence). This CDR3 spans 14 amino acids. V lost 8 bases, J lost 12 bases, and 22 bases lay in between. The CDR3 bases are TGTGCCAGCCCCTCGACCTTAACAGGCGGAAAGCTGTTTTTT. Protein: CASPSTLTGGKLFF.

The CDR3 is CASSRLAGYEQFF. As DNA, the CDR3 is TGTGCCAGCAGTAGACTAGCAGGGTATGAGCAGTTCTTC. The chain links TRBV27 to TRBJ2-1; 7 bases align to TRBD2. The CDR3 is 13 residues long. J was trimmed by 8 bases and V by 5 bases; bases with no gene match: 6. Germline loops: CDR1 MNHEY, CDR2 SMNVEV (reference sequence).

This clone appeared a single time. The chain carries TRBV29-1 and TRBJ1-1, with D unclear. The germline gives CDR1 SQVTM, CDR2 ANQGSEA. The CDR3 spans 13 residues. Trimming took off 7 bases at V and 0 bases at J, with 12 bases between the two ends. The CDR3 loop reads CSAAGRMNTEAFF. CDR3 nucleotides: TGCAGCGCTGCGGGGAGGATGAACACTGAAGCTTTCTTT.

In its sample, this clone was seen once. The chain uses TRBV5-1 and TRBJ2-2, with D possibly matching TRBD2 (5 bases). Germline V lookup: CDR1 SGHRS, CDR2 YFSETQ. The CDR3 loop spans 15 amino acids. V shed 0 bases and J shed 4 bases, with 10 bases lying between them. In DNA, the CDR3 is TGCGCCAGCAGCTTGGGAGGGATGGGCACCGGGGAGCTGTTTTTT. It yields the protein CASSLGGMGTGELFF.

This sequence joins TRBV9 and TRBJ1-6; unclear D gene. This CDR3 spans 15 amino acids. The germline gives CDR1 SGDLS, CDR2 YYNGEE. Trimming removed 0 bases from V and 7 bases from J, with 11 bases in between. CDR3 nucleotide sequence: TGTGCCAGCAGCGTAGGGGCGAGTCGGAATTCACCCCTCCACTTT. It encodes CASSVGASRNSPLHF. The full variable domain, with the rest looked up from reference TRBV9 and TRBJ1-6, is DSGVTQTPKHLITATGQRVTLRCSPRSGDLSVYWYQQSLDQGLQFLIQYYNGEERAKGNILERFSAQQFPDLHSELNLSSLELGDSALYFCASSVGASRNSPLHFGNGTRLTVT.